These T cell receptor beta chains were read from a single sample in a study of blood T cell repertoires in COVID-19. Sequenced by immunoSEQ multiplex PCR; TCRdb stores in-frame clones only, minus some. Of about 330,000 clones in the sample, around 87% are singletons; the top ten hold approximately 5.3%. Sequencing was done on a sample of PBMCs or T cells enriched from blood (not recorded which). All receptors come from a woman in her 30s who had recovered from COVID-19. The conserved cysteine and the conserved F or W are not part of the CDR3 here. The order of the fields is J gene, V gene, CDR3 protein.

>TRBJ2-4|TRBV30
AWGRDRPY
>TRBJ2-5|TRBV7-9
ASSHTLGQQETQY
>TRBJ2-3|TRBV5-1
ASSLALAGATDTQY
>TRBJ2-7|TRBV4-1
ASSQDVILYTPGASLREQY
>TRBJ2-2|TRBV2
ASSGEDRGQPGELF
>TRBJ2-3|TRBV4-1
ASSQGWAREATDTQY
>TRBJ1-2|TRBV13
ASSRSTYGYT
>TRBJ2-3|TRBV7-6
ASSLGTSADTQY
>TRBJ2-5|TRBV4-2
ASSPPGLAGGETQY
>TRBJ1-6|TRBV7-3
ASSLQGLFNSPLH
>TRBJ1-4|TRBV30
AWSVRQGGEKLF
>TRBJ1-2|TRBV14
ASTPSGINYGYT
>TRBJ2-5|TRBV7-6
ASSETGQPQETQY
>TRBJ1-5|TRBV7-9
ASSLVGQGARSNQPQH
>TRBJ2-3|TRBV7-2
ASSLDFSLTDTQY
>TRBJ2-2|TRBV18
ASSRTGPTGELF
>TRBJ1-5|TRBV11-2
ASSLDMGAQPQH
>TRBJ1-2|TRBV11-2
ASSPDRLSGYT
>TRBJ2-3|TRBV7-9
ASSQRTGVADTQY
>TRBJ1-2|TRBV5-1
ASSLGTATYGYT
>TRBJ1-5|TRBV28
ASSFSKRGNQPQH
>TRBJ2-2|TRBV27
ASSYQRAGSHTGELF
>TRBJ2-1|TRBV5-4
ASSPGGAGGYNEQF
>TRBJ2-2|TRBV7-6
ASSLIGLANTGELF
>TRBJ1-2|TRBV4-1
ASSQAFIGVGWGYT
>TRBJ1-6|TRBV6-4
ASSDYSNSPLH
>TRBJ2-1|TRBV7-2
ASSSSRGGEQF
>TRBJ1-2|TRBV6-5
ASRLGGDPNYGYT
>TRBJ2-3|TRBV7-2
ASTPIGRGDTQY
>TRBJ2-5|TRBV4-2
ASSLSGGVKETQY
>TRBJ2-5|TRBV4-1
ASSQGLAGSKTAQY
>TRBJ2-7|TRBV6-6
ASSLGTSGGAHEQY
>TRBJ2-3|TRBV5-1
ASSLGDRGDTQY
>TRBJ2-3|TRBV5-1
ASSLTTAGGPDTQY
>TRBJ2-6|TRBV19
ASSPEDRASGANVLT
>TRBJ1-2|TRBV15
ATSREDRAPRGYT
>TRBJ1-1|TRBV5-1
ASSLATGDTEAF
>TRBJ1-2|TRBV7-2
ASSLGGRGWIGYT
>TRBJ1-6|TRBV30
AWSPDRDSPLH
>TRBJ1-2|TRBV4-1
ASSQEMRGYT
>TRBJ2-5|TRBV5-1
ASSLSFRGTQY
>TRBJ2-7|TRBV10-3
AISGPQGREQY
>TRBJ2-1|TRBV27
ASQTDDSYNEQF
>TRBJ2-6|TRBV19
ASSWAAHDSGANVLT
>TRBJ1-2|TRBV6-5
ASSPQDNYGYT
>TRBJ2-1|TRBV7-9
ASSFQGNGYNEQF
>TRBJ2-7|TRBV13
ASSWTGIYEQY
>TRBJ1-4|TRBV19
ASTRRTGGVRTVGLF
>TRBJ1-1|TRBV7-3
ASSPEVGSYTEAF
>TRBJ1-4|TRBV7-9
ASTRHTNEKLF
>TRBJ2-1|TRBV7-2
ASSPGERPPGEQF
>TRBJ1-3|TRBV12-5
ASGPKGQRGSGNTIY
>TRBJ2-2|TRBV2
ASSWASSTGELF
>TRBJ1-2|TRBV7-2
ASSLVINRANYGYT
>TRBJ1-6|TRBV6-5
ASRVTVESEPLH